These 8 T cell receptor beta chains share one sample of origin, sequenced in a study of cytomegalovirus exposure and HLA in healthy donors. The assay was immunoSEQ multiplex PCR, and TCRdb's table has in-frame clones only and misses some. The sample has some 260,000 clones, roughly 87% seen once; the top ten hold 9.5% to 15%. The sequencing input was PBMCs. These TCRs come from a man between 18 and 35 years old in good health and CMV-seropositive.

V usage is TRBV27 and J usage is TRBJ1-2, with unresolved D. Germline CDR1 and CDR2: MNHEY and SMNVEV (reference sequence). Between the trimmed V and J ends, which lost 3 bases and 0 bases, there was a span of 11 bases. The CDR3 has 15 residues. CDR3 region: CASSFQAGANYGYTF. The DNA of the CDR3 is TGTGCCAGCAGTTTTCAGGCAGGAGCTAACTATGGCTACACCTTC.

V and J are TRBV27 and TRBJ2-1; the match to TRBD2 covers 10 bases. J lost 10 bases, V lost 4 bases, and 7 bases had no gene match. Germline V gene lookup returns CDR1 MNHEY and CDR2 SMNVEV (reference sequence). The CDR3 spans 14 residues. DNA of the CDR3: TGTGCCAGCAGTTCTAGCGGGAGTAGGTACGAGCAGTTCTTC. Translation gives CASSSSGSRYEQFF.

This rearrangement joins TRBV18 to TRBJ1-1; 10 bases align to TRBD1. Losses at the gene ends were 3 bases for V and 6 bases for J; bases not matched to a gene: 7. There are 15 residues in the CDR3. Germline CDR1 is KGHSH and CDR2 is LQKENI. The CDR3 loop is CASSPDRGRGPEAFF. Here the CDR3 DNA reads TGTGCCAGCTCACCCGACAGGGGGCGAGGACCTGAAGCTTTCTTT. The full variable domain, with the rest looked up from reference TRBV18 and TRBJ1-1, is NAGVMQNPRHLVRRRGQEARLRCSPMKGHSHVYWYRQLPEEGLKFMVYLQKENIIDESGMPKERFSAEFPKEGPSILRIQQVVRGDSAAYFCASSPDRGRGPEAFFGQGTRLTVV.

V and J are TRBV18 and TRBJ2-7; 9 nucleotides line up with TRBD2. Trimming removed 4 bases from V and 5 bases from J; junction bases left unmatched: 12. Germline V gene lookup returns CDR1 KGHSH and CDR2 LQKENI. CDR3 length: 16 amino acids. The CDR3 sequence is CASSQEIAGVVNEQYF. As DNA, the CDR3 is TGTGCCAGCTCACAAGAGATAGCGGGAGTGGTCAACGAGCAGTACTTC.

In its sample, this clone was seen many times. The chain uses TRBV7-3 and TRBJ2-7; D is possibly TRBD1 (5 bases). V lost 3 bases and J 5 bases, leaving 11 bases between the germline ends. Germline CDR1 reads SGHTA; CDR2 reads FQGTGA. This CDR3 is 13 amino acids long. As DNA, the CDR3 is TGTGCCAGCAGCTTCACCAGGGATCACGAGCAGTACTTC. Amino acids: CASSFTRDHEQYF.

This clone was seen only a few times. The J gene is TRBJ2-7, the V gene TRBV10-3; a weak D match, TRBD2 (6 bases). CDR1 is ENHRY and CDR2 is SYGVKD in the germline V gene. This CDR3 has 16 amino acids. V dropped 2 bases and J dropped 5 bases, with 19 bases sitting between them. CDR3 region: CAISEGGYGILDEQYF. Here the CDR3 DNA reads TGTGCCATCAGTGAGGGGGGGTACGGAATCCTGGACGAGCAGTACTTC.

This chain connects TRBV6-1 to TRBJ2-7; D is perhaps TRBD1 or TRBD2 (6 bases each). V was trimmed by 6 bases and J by 6 bases, leaving 21 bases between them. The CDR3 loop spans 15 amino acids. Germline CDR1 reads MNHNS; CDR2 reads SASEGT. Here the CDR3 reads CASSPTGGVSGEQYF. CDR3 DNA sequence: TGTGCCAGCAGCCCGACAGGAGGGGTTTCTGGCGAGCAGTACTTC.

V is TRBV6-6 and J is TRBJ1-5, with 10 bases aligning to TRBD1. V lost 6 bases to trimming and J lost 4 bases; unmatched junction nucleotides: 3. CDR3 length: 14 residues. Germline CDR1 MNHNY, CDR2 SVGAGI (reference sequence). The CDR3: CASRPGQGNQPQHF. In nucleotides, the CDR3 is TGTGCCAGCAGACCGGGACAGGGGAATCAGCCCCAGCATTTT.